This paragraph covers one T cell receptor (beta chain) sequence. The sample is drawn from a study of blood T cell repertoires in COVID-19. Study-level information: Some COVID-19 samples were acute and others convalescent; all came from the United States, Italy and Spain. From T cells, B-cell-depleted T cells, or PBMCs came the material, which was cDNA or gDNA.

Per the original methods: By means of reference gene primer amplification, nucleated cell counts were estimated. The method was immunoSEQ multiplex PCR; TCRdb's version includes in-frame clones alone and lacks a portion of them. V and J calls and clone size come straight from that table; D and trimming were deduced from the DNA. This sample has under 150,000 clones; roughly 89% occur once, and the top ten carry roughly 18%. Sequenced: peripheral blood. This clonotype was obtained from a man aged 50 to 59 with active or convalescent COVID-19.

CDR3 in amino acids: CASRMGQTNTEAFF. The CDR3, as DNA: TGTGCCAGTAGAATGGGACAGACCAACACTGAAGCTTTCTTT. The chain is built from TRBV19 and TRBJ1-1; 7 bases are shared with TRBD1. Trimming at V came to 6 bases and at J to 2 bases, leaving 6 bases not matched to a gene. The CDR3 is 14 amino acids. The germline V gene has CDR1 LNHDA and CDR2 SQIVND (reference sequence). The variable domain in full, completed from reference TRBV19 and TRBJ1-1, reads DGGITQSPKYLFRKEGQNVTLSCEQNLNHDAMYWYRQDPGQGLRLIYYSQIVNDFQKGDIAEGYSVSREKKESFPLTVTSAQKNPTAFYLCASRMGQTNTEAFFGQGTRLTVV.